The clone carrying this TCR beta chain was detected a few times. Source study methods: Amplified reference gene primers provided the basis for estimating nucleated cell counts. TCRdb keeps only in-frame clones here, not all; method: immunoSEQ multiplex PCR. That table gives V, J and clone size, and the DNA gave D and trimming. The table has over 200,000 clones, around 80% seen once. This sample was included in a study of blood T cell repertoires in COVID-19. Study overall: Specimens from acute and convalescent COVID-19 originated in the United States, Italy and Spain. T cells, B-cell-depleted T cells, or PBMCs provided the cDNA or gDNA that served as material.

CDR3 size: 14 residues. V shed 6 bases and J 9 bases; nucleotides not matched to a gene: 8. Germline V gives CDR1 MNHNY, CDR2 SVGAGI (reference sequence). Sequences were obtained from peripheral blood. The chain links TRBV6-6 to TRBJ1-6; 7 bases align to TRBD1. This receptor was identified in a woman aged 40 to 49 with acute or convalescent COVID-19. The DNA of the CDR3 is TGTGCCAGCAGACAGGGGAATGGGGGTTCACCCCTCCACTTT. Protein product: CASRQGNGGSPLHF.